This T cell receptor (beta chain) was observed in a study of blood T cell repertoires in COVID-19. About the study: The study drew acute and convalescent COVID-19 samples from the United States, Italy and Spain. PBMCs, B-cell-depleted T cells, or T cells provided the cDNA or gDNA that made up the material.

The CDR3 loop spans 13 amino acids. Germline CDR1 reads SGHAT; CDR2 reads FQNNGV. V was clipped by 2 bases and J by 8 bases, with 12 bases between them. In the original processing: Reference gene primer amplification gave estimated nucleated cell counts. Repertoires were generated with immunoSEQ multiplex PCR, while TCRdb's copy carries only in-frame clones and drops some. V, J and clone size derive from that table, while D and trimming were established from the DNA sequence. The profile shows over 85,000 clones, around nine tenths of them singletons. The source of this sequence is a woman in her 70s with acute or convalescent COVID-19. The J gene is TRBJ1-1, the V gene TRBV11-2; possibly TRBD1 for D (6 bases). The sample was peripheral blood. This CDR3 reads CASSLIPGTEAFF. The CDR3 nucleotides read TGTGCCAGCAGCTTAATCCCCGGGACAGAAGCTTTCTTT.